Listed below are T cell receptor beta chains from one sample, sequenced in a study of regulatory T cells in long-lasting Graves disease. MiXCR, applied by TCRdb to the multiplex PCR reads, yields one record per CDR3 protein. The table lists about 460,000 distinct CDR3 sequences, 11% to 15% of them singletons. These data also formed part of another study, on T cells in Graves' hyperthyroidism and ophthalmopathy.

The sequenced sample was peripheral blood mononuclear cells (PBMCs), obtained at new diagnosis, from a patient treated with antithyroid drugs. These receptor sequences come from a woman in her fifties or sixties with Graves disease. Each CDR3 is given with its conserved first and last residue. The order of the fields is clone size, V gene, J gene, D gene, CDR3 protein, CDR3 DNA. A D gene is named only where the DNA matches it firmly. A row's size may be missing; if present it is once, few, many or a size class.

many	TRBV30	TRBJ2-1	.	CAWSPGLLVGSYNEQFF	TGTGCCTGGAGTCCGGGACTTTTGGTGGGCTCCTACAATGAGCAGTTCTTC
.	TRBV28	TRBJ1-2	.	CVSSLSGSLGAKYGYTF	TGTGTCAGCAGTTTATCTGGTTCTCTGGGAGCTAAGTATGGCTACACCTTC
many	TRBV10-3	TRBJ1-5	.	CAISEGRWVAGQPQHF	TGTGCCATCAGTGAGGGTCGGTGGGTAGCGGGACAGCCCCAGCATTTT
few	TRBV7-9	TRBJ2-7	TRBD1	CASSLGLRTGLTYEQYF	TGTGCCAGCAGCTTAGGCCTGAGGACAGGTTTGACCTACGAGCAGTACTTC
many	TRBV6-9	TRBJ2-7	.	CASSSSLYEQYF	TGTGCCAGCAGTTCAAGCCTCTACGAGCAGTACTTC
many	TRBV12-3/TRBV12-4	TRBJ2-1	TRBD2	CASSLRLASEQFF	TGTGCCAGCAGTCTCCGACTAGCTAGTGAGCAGTTCTTC
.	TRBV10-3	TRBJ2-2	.	CATRRPGVGDTGELFF	TGTGCCACACGACGCCCAGGGGTAGGCGACACCGGGGAGCTGTTTTTT
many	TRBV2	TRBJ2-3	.	CANPEEGVGGTDTQYF	TGTGCCAACCCAGAGGAAGGAGTAGGAGGCACAGATACGCAGTATTTT
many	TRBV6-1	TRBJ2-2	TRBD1	CASSEDEGGGSGELFF	TGTGCCAGCAGTGAAGATGAAGGGGGCGGCTCCGGGGAGCTGTTTTTT
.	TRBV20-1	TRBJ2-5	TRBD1	CSARLAGTEKETQYF	TGCAGTGCTAGATTAGCCGGGACAGAAAAAGAGACCCAGTACTTC
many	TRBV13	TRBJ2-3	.	CASSNITDTQYF	TGTGCCAGCAGCAACATCACAGATACGCAGTATTTT
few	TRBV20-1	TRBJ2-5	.	CSASPGIGSETQYF	TGCAGTGCTAGTCCAGGGATTGGGAGTGAGACCCAGTACTTC
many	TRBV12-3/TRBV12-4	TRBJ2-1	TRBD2	CASSQGLAGISEQFF	TGTGCCAGCAGCCAGGGACTAGCGGGAATCAGTGAGCAGTTCTTC
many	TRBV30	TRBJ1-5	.	CAWSVRSDQPQHF	TGTGCCTGGAGTGTACGAAGTGATCAGCCCCAGCATTTT
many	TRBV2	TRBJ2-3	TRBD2	CASEHSGRATDTQYF	TGTGCCAGCGAACATAGCGGGAGGGCGACAGATACGCAGTATTTT
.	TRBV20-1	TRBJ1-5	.	CSAPPPASNQPQHF	TGCAGTGCCCCACCGCCGGCTAGCAATCAGCCCCAGCATTTT
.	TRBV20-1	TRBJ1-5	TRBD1	CSAKPVGTGYQPQHF	TGCAGTGCCAAGCCGGTTGGGACAGGGTATCAGCCCCAGCATTTT
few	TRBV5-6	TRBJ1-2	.	CASSAMGGYTF	TGTGCCAGCAGCGCAATGGGCGGCTACACCTTC
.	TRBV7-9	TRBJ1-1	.	CASSLGELGVNTEAFF	TGTGCCAGCAGCTTGGGGGAGCTAGGGGTGAACACTGAAGCTTTCTTT
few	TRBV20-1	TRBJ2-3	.	CSGHGDTQYF	TGCAGTGGGCACGGGGATACGCAGTATTTT
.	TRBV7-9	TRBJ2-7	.	CASSLTSLGGDYEQYF	TGTGCCAGCAGCTTAACCTCCCTAGGCGGGGACTACGAGCAGTACTTC
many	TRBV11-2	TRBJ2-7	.	CASSSPRGVHEQYF	TGTGCCAGCAGCTCCCCGCGGGGAGTTCACGAGCAGTACTTC
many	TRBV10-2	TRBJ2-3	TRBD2	CASSLAGVSTDTQYF	TGCGCCAGTTCACTAGCGGGAGTTAGCACAGATACGCAGTATTTT
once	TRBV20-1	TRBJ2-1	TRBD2	CSAWRSSGIF	TGCAGTGCTTGGAGGTCTAGCGGGATTTTC
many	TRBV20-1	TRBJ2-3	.	CSAKRRGRTDTQYF	TGCAGTGCCAAAAGGAGGGGGAGAACAGATACGCAGTATTTT
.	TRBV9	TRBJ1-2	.	CASSAKTRGNDYGYTF	TGTGCCAGCAGCGCAAAGACAAGGGGAAATGACTATGGCTACACCTTC
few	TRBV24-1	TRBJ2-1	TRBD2	CATSDPGYSLMGGNYNEQFF	TGTGCCACCAGTGACCCGGGATACTCGCTTATGGGGGGGAACTACAATGAGCAGTTCTTC
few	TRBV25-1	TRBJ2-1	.	CASSLGSVYNEQFF	TGTGCCAGCAGTCTAGGCTCTGTCTACAATGAGCAGTTCTTC
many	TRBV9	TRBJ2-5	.	CASSVGLAGPQETQYF	TGTGCCAGCAGCGTAGGTTTGGCGGGCCCCCAAGAGACCCAGTACTTC
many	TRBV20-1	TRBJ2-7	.	CSADGGGDAKTYEQYF	TGCAGTGCGGACGGCGGTGGGGACGCAAAGACCTACGAGCAGTACTTC
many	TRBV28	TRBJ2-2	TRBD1	CASSFIQGVNTGELFF	TGTGCCAGCAGTTTCATCCAGGGGGTGAACACCGGGGAGCTGTTTTTT
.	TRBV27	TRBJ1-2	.	CASCQGSITCNYGYTF	TGTGCCAGCTGCCAGGGGAGTATCACTTGTAACTATGGCTACACCTTC
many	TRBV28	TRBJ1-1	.	CASSLDSNEAFF	TGTGCCAGCAGCCTGGACAGCAATGAAGCTTTCTTT
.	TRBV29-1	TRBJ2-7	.	CSGSWGSYEQYF	TGCAGCGGCAGTTGGGGATCCTACGAGCAGTACTTC
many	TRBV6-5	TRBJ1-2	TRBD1	CASSSRGFYGYTF	TGTGCCAGCAGTTCCAGGGGGTTCTATGGCTACACCTTC
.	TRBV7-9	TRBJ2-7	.	CASSFSLPTMGYEQYF	TGTGCCAGCAGCTTCTCCCTCCCTACCATGGGTTACGAGCAGTACTTC
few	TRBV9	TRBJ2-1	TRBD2	CASGGDEQFF	TGTGCCAGCGGGGGGGATGAGCAGTTCTTC
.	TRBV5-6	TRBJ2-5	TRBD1	CASSLGTGELETQYF	TGTGCCAGCAGCCTCGGGACAGGGGAGCTGGAGACCCAGTACTTC
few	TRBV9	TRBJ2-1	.	CASTLGQFSGYNEQFF	TGTGCCAGTACCCTAGGACAGTTCAGTGGGTACAATGAGCAGTTCTTC
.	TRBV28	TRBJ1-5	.	CASNRGGGNQPQHF	TGTGCCAGCAATAGGGGGGGGGGCAATCAGCCCCAGCATTTT
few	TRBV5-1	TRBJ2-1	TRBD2	CASSLGQAGGVNEQFF	TGCGCCAGCAGCTTGGGACAAGCGGGAGGAGTGAATGAGCAGTTCTTC
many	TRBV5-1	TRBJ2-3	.	CASSSDGVGDTQYF	TGCGCCAGCAGCTCGGACGGCGTCGGAGATACGCAGTATTTT
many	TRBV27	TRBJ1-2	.	CASSLSQPNYGYTF	TGTGCCAGCAGTTTATCCCAGCCCAACTATGGCTACACCTTC
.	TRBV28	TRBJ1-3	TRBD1	CASSRTGVYGNTTYF	TGTGCCAGCAGTCGTACAGGGGTGTATGGAAACACCACATATTTT
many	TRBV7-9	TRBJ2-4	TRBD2	CASSAGLAGTIQYF	TGTGCCAGCAGCGCAGGACTAGCGGGGACTATTCAGTACTTC
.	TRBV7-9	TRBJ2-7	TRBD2	CASSLVGLAGRVEQYF	TGTGCCAGCAGCTTAGTCGGGCTAGCGGGCAGGGTCGAGCAGTACTTC
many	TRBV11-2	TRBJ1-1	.	CASSLWEGPRAFF	TGTGCCAGCAGCTTATGGGAGGGGCCGAGAGCTTTCTTT
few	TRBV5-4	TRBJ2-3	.	CASSPEGLTPGTDTQYF	TGTGCCAGCAGCCCTGAAGGACTCACGCCTGGCACAGATACGCAGTATTTT
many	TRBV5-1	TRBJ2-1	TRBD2	CASSLVAGGQREQFF	TGCGCCAGCAGCTTGGTAGCGGGAGGGCAACGAGAGCAGTTCTTC
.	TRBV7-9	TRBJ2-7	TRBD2	CASSLGLAKSSYEQYF	TGTGCCAGCAGCTTGGGACTAGCAAAAAGCTCCTACGAGCAGTACTTC
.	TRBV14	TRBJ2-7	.	CASSPSGGYEQYF	TGTGCCAGCAGCCCAAGCGGAGGTTACGAGCAGTACTTC